This is a list of T cell receptor beta chains from one sample in a study of shared clonotypes between healthy human individuals. Profiling relied on immunoSEQ multiplex PCR, and the TCRdb table lists in-frame clones only, not all of them. The repertoire holds approximately 2.5 million clones, with more than 85% as singletons. Sample: naive CD4+ T cells from PBMCs. Receptors originate from a young man in good health. Some clones in this sample may be carry-over from other donors' samples. The CDR3 runs from the conserved cysteine through the conserved F or W. A D gene is named only where the DNA matches it firmly. Clone size appears in some rows only: once, few, many, or a class for an expanded clone.

v_call	j_call	d_call	clone_size	cdr3_nt	cdr3_aa
TRBV28	TRBJ2-1	TRBD2	.	TGTGCCAGCAGTTTTAGCGGGAGTCGCGGTGAGCAGTTCTTC	CASSFSGSRGEQFF
TRBV2	TRBJ2-3	.	.	TGTGCCAGCACTGCCGGACTAAGCACAGATACGCAGTATTTT	CASTAGLSTDTQYF
TRBV5-4	TRBJ2-1	.	.	TGTGCCAGCAGCTTGGCCGAGGGAGACCATGAGCAGTTCTTC	CASSLAEGDHEQFF
TRBV27	TRBJ2-5	.	.	TGTGCCAGCAGTTTCCGCCGGACGGAGTCCCAGTACTTC	CASSFRRTESQYF
TRBV10-3	TRBJ2-4	.	.	TGTGCCATCAGTGAGTCTGGACAGTCCAAAAACATTCAGTACTTC	CAISESGQSKNIQYF
TRBV30	TRBJ2-5	.	.	TGTGCCTGGAGTGTACGAGGGGCCCAGTACTTC	CAWSVRGAQYF
TRBV11-1	TRBJ2-7	TRBD2	.	TGTGCCAGCAGCAGCCCTCTAGCGGGAGGGCCCTACGAGCAGTACTTC	CASSSPLAGGPYEQYF
TRBV4-2	TRBJ1-5	.	few	TGTGCCAGCAGCCAGATCGGCGTTCTTAGCAATCAGCCCCAGCATTTT	CASSQIGVLSNQPQHF
TRBV10-3	TRBJ1-3	TRBD1	.	TGTGCCATCAGAGGACAGGGATCTGGAAACACCATATATTTT	CAIRGQGSGNTIYF
TRBV9	TRBJ2-2	TRBD1	.	TGTGCCAGCAGCGACCCCCCCACCGGGACAGGGGTAACCGGGGAGCTGTTTTTT	CASSDPPTGTGVTGELFF
TRBV9	TRBJ2-1	TRBD1	.	TGTGCCAGCAGCCCCCCCGGGACAGCATACAATGAGCAGTTCTTC	CASSPPGTAYNEQFF
TRBV10-3	TRBJ1-5	.	few	TGTGCCACCTCTCCTTGGGGCCAAGGCAATCAGCCCCAGCATTTT	CATSPWGQGNQPQHF
TRBV29-1	TRBJ1-1	.	few	TGCAGCGTTGAAGATAAAGCGGCAGGGGCTGAAGCTTTCTTT	CSVEDKAAGAEAFF
TRBV5-1	TRBJ2-1	TRBD2	.	TGCGCCAGCAGCATCCTAGCGGAAAATGAGCAGTTCTTC	CASSILAENEQFF
TRBV18	TRBJ1-5	.	.	TGTGCCAGCTCACCTTTGGGGACACCCGGGGCGTCACCCCAGCATTTT	CASSPLGTPGASPQHF
TRBV28	TRBJ1-1	.	.	TGTGCCAGTTCAGGTGGCACTGAAGCTTTCTTT	CASSGGTEAFF
TRBV20-1	TRBJ2-5	.	.	TGCAGTAGTCCGGGGTGGGAGACCCAGTACTTC	CSSPGWETQYF
TRBV11-1	TRBJ2-7	TRBD1	.	TGTGCCAGCAGCAACAACAGGGGCTTTAACTACGAGCAGTACTTC	CASSNNRGFNYEQYF
TRBV6-1	TRBJ1-5	TRBD1	.	TGTGCCAGCAGTGAACGGGACAGGGTCTCCGATCAGCCCCAGCATTTT	CASSERDRVSDQPQHF
TRBV5-4	TRBJ2-7	.	.	TGTGCCAGCAGCATAACAGGTTTTTACGAGCAGTACTTC	CASSITGFYEQYF
TRBV28	TRBJ1-2	.	.	TGTGCCAGCAGACTTCCGACAGGAGGTAACTATGGCTACACCTTC	CASRLPTGGNYGYTF
TRBV28	TRBJ2-1	TRBD2	.	TGTGCCAGCAGAACGACTAGCGGGAGGGTCAATGAGCAGTTCTTC	CASRTTSGRVNEQFF
TRBV28	TRBJ2-4	TRBD1	.	TGTGCCAGCAGCCAGGCCGGGACAGGGCTACCCTTAGCCAAAAACATTCAGTACTTC	CASSQAGTGLPLAKNIQYF
TRBV7-9	TRBJ2-3	TRBD2	.	TGTGCCAGCAGCTTAAGGCCTAGCGGGACCACAGATACGCAGTATTTT	CASSLRPSGTTDTQYF
TRBV7-6	TRBJ2-1	.	.	TGTGCCAGCACCTCAGCGGGCAATGAGCAGTTCTTC	CASTSAGNEQFF
TRBV18	TRBJ2-3	.	.	TGTGCCAGCTCACCGGGCGAGCTGATGAGCACAGATACGCAGTATTTT	CASSPGELMSTDTQYF
TRBV28	TRBJ2-7	TRBD2	once	TGTGCCAGCAGTTCTGGGGGGCTTAGCGGGAGGTCAACCCCGTACGAGCAGTACTTC	CASSSGGLSGRSTPYEQYF
TRBV19	TRBJ2-5	TRBD1	once	TGTGCCAGTAGTATGGCAACCCCCTGGACAGGGGTTCAAGAGACCCAGTACTTC	CASSMATPWTGVQETQYF
TRBV6-5	TRBJ1-1	.	.	TGTGCCAGCAGTGCCTCGATTAGGCTGGACACTGAAGCTTTCTTT	CASSASIRLDTEAFF
TRBV30	TRBJ1-3	TRBD1	.	TGTGCCTTCTCTTATACAGGGGCTGGAGGAAACACCATATATTTT	CAFSYTGAGGNTIYF
TRBV28	TRBJ2-2	TRBD2	.	TGTGCCAGCACCCAACATACTAGCGTACCCGGGGAGCTGTTTTTT	CASTQHTSVPGELFF
TRBV2	TRBJ1-4	.	.	TGTGCCAGCAGTGAAGGAAGCCCTGGGGGAGCCTTTAATGAAAAACTGTTTTTT	CASSEGSPGGAFNEKLFF
TRBV28	TRBJ2-7	.	.	TGTGCCAGCAGTTTTGTAGACAGAGGCTACGAGCAGTACTTC	CASSFVDRGYEQYF
TRBV6-1	TRBJ1-3	.	.	TGTGCCAGCAGTGAAGCGTGGACGGGCGGTGGAAACACCATATATTTT	CASSEAWTGGGNTIYF
TRBV5-5	TRBJ2-7	.	.	TGTGCCAGCAGCTTAAATCAGGGGCGAAGCTCCTACGAGCAGTACTTC	CASSLNQGRSSYEQYF
TRBV5-4	TRBJ2-7	TRBD1	.	TGTGCCAGCACCAGGGGGAAAGGCGACGAGCAGTACTTC	CASTRGKGDEQYF
TRBV29-1	TRBJ1-1	TRBD1	.	TGCAGCGTTGACAGGGACAGGGCTTTTAACACTGAAGCTTTCTTT	CSVDRDRAFNTEAFF
TRBV18	TRBJ2-3	.	.	TGTGCCAGCTCGCCGCCGGGGAGCCGGGACTCAGATACGCAGTATTTT	CASSPPGSRDSDTQYF
TRBV5-4	TRBJ2-7	.	once	TGTGCCAGCAGCTTACCCTTAGGTGAGCAGTACTTC	CASSLPLGEQYF
TRBV27	TRBJ1-5	TRBD1	.	TGTGCCAGCAGTTTATGGGCAGGGGGTCCGCCCCAGCATTTT	CASSLWAGGPPQHF
TRBV4-2	TRBJ1-2	.	.	TGTGCCAGCAGCCACCCAGACAACCAGGGGAGCTATGGCTACACCTTC	CASSHPDNQGSYGYTF
TRBV10-2	TRBJ1-5	.	.	TGCGCCAGCAGTGAGGTGGTGATTGATCAGCCCCAGCATTTT	CASSEVVIDQPQHF
TRBV15	TRBJ1-5	TRBD1	once	TGTGCCACGACTGACAGGGTAGATCAGCCCCAGCATTTT	CATTDRVDQPQHF
TRBV7-2	TRBJ2-7	TRBD1	.	TGTGCCAGCAGCCCCAGACAGGGTTCGCACGAGCAGTACTTC	CASSPRQGSHEQYF
TRBV11-2	TRBJ2-7	.	.	TGTGCCAGCAGCCTCGACAGGTCCTACGAGCAGTACTTC	CASSLDRSYEQYF
TRBV7-9	TRBJ2-7	TRBD1	.	TGTGCCAGCAGCTTAACGGGACAGAGAGCCTACGAGCAGTACTTC	CASSLTGQRAYEQYF
TRBV7-2	TRBJ1-2	TRBD1	once	TGTGCCAGCGGCAGGACAGGGCTGGACTATGGCTACACCTTC	CASGRTGLDYGYTF
TRBV30	TRBJ2-1	TRBD1	once	TGTGCCTGGAGTCGATGGGGACAGCAAATCGGCCATGAGCAGTTCTTC	CAWSRWGQQIGHEQFF